This T cell receptor beta chain was captured in a study of blood T cell repertoires in COVID-19 (dated by TCRdb to 2018 to 2020). In the study overall: The collaborator samples originated in the United States, Italy and Spain and spanned the acute and convalescent phases of COVID-19. The material from the prospective study consisted of cDNA or gDNA derived from T cells, B-cell-depleted T cells, or PBMCs. The dataset comprised deeply sampled blood TCRbeta repertoires from subjects exposed to, actively infected with, or recovered from COVID-19. A freely available public database, intended as a resource for researchers studying the immune response to SARS-CoV-2, is where the repertoires were released. The samples were drawn from the first 160 participants of the ongoing ImmuneRACE study and from under 1,500 subjects provided by 6 global collaborators. Sample metadata almost always included a de-identified subject ID, COVID-19 status, age in years and sex. Where available, HLA class I and class II types were obtained from metadata supplied by the sample provider rather than from assay-based typing. The research as a whole found: The amount of clinical and demographic metadata varied by source and participant and was provided uncurated.

Including the terminal cysteine and phenylalanine, the CDR3 comprises 15 residues. Only the CDR3 DNA is retained, 45 bases long and in frame from the first base. Via the germline V gene, CDR1 is MNHEY and CDR2 SVGEGT. From V the trimming removes 5 bases and from J it removes 0 bases, while the gene matches leave 5 bases of the junction unaccounted for. The immunoSEQ Assay, a bias-controlled multiplex PCR, was used to amplify TCRbeta CDR3 regions from genomic DNA. As for the original processing: Within the assay, amplification of reference gene primers was used to estimate how many nucleated cells each sample contained. Sequence reads were collapsed and filtered to measure the absolute abundance of every unique TCRbeta CDR3 rearrangement. Productive Simpson clonality was computed per sample as the square root of Simpson's diversity index over productive rearrangements. In TCRdb, the immuneACCESS table is reduced to in-frame sequences with V and J assigned. These tables do not hold every clone; where another copy was compared, an unresolved V gene accounts for under half, and the others remain unexplained. The V and J calls and clone size are taken from that table; D and trimming were inferred from the DNA. Recorded for this sample are 150,000 to 200,000 clones; approximately 75% of them occurred a single time. The ten largest clones take up roughly a tenth of the sample.

In regard to this clone: Its binding antigen is unknown. No much larger clonotype is one base removed from it; base qualities were not supplied.

Each collaborating institution followed its own protocols to collect whole blood in K2EDTA tubes. For TCRbeta analysis, collaborator samples were shipped as frozen whole blood, as isolated PBMCs, or as DNA extracted from either sample type. This chain is built from TRBV6-2 or TRBV6-3 and TRBJ1-2; TRBD1 agrees with 8 junctional bases. Material for sequencing was peripheral blood. This sequence originates from a human donor in a cohort sampled during active COVID-19. The DNA sequence reads TGTGCCAGCAGTGACAGGGGAGGCGCTAACTATGGCTACACCTTC. Its amino acids are CASSDRGGANYGYTF.